This passage covers 22 T cell receptor beta chains from one sample sequenced in a study of cytomegalovirus exposure and HLA in healthy donors. The PCR had 60 Vbeta and 13 Jbeta primers. The data were produced by immunoSEQ multiplex PCR, yet TCRdb's version contains in-frame clones alone and is incomplete. The table includes some 170,000 clones, nearly 80% detected once. Source material: PBMCs. The receptors derive from a female donor in good health and CMV-seronegative.

V and J are TRBV19 and TRBJ2-1, with D perhaps matching TRBD2 (6 bases). This CDR3 region has 19 residues. Trimming removed 5 bases from V and 7 bases from J, with 30 bases in between. The germline gives CDR1 LNHDA, CDR2 SQIVND (reference sequence). CDR3 nucleotide sequence: TGTGCCAGTAGTCCAGCAAGACTAGGGGAGAGACAGTTCAGAAATGAGCAGTTCTTC. Protein product: CASSPARLGERQFRNEQFF.

Written as DNA, the CDR3 is TGTGCCAGCAGTTCCTCTCGGGGTGGAGGGGCAAAGAACACTGAAGCTTTCTTT. It encodes CASSSSRGGGAKNTEAFF. This chain links TRBV27 with TRBJ1-1; maybe TRBD1 (5 bases). Between the trimmed V and J ends, which lost 4 bases and 1 base, there was a span of 22 bases. CDR1 and CDR2 (germline): MNHEY, SMNVEV (reference sequence). CDR3 length equals 18 residues.

This sequence joins TRBV5-1 and TRBJ1-2, with 12 bases aligning to TRBD1. The germline CDR1 and CDR2 sequences are SGHRS and YFSETQ. V dropped 4 bases and J dropped 8; count of bases not matched to a gene: 6. There are 14 residues in the CDR3. The CDR3 sequence: CASSGGQGAGGYTF. CDR3 DNA: TGCGCCAGCAGCGGGGGACAGGGGGCTGGAGGCTACACCTTC.

This clone has only one observation. Different DNA sequences within this sample yield the same CDR3. The chain is built from TRBV15 and TRBJ2-1; 8 bases align to TRBD2. Trimming cost V 3 bases and J 0 bases; bases outside gene matches: 7. The CDR3 loop spans 17 amino acids. Germline V gene data show CDR1 as LNHNV and CDR2 as YYDKDF (reference sequence). CDR3 protein: CATSRDEGLASYNEQFF. The CDR3, as DNA: TGTGCCACCAGCAGGGATGAAGGACTAGCCTCCTACAATGAGCAGTTCTTC.

This chain joins TRBV27 and TRBJ1-1; D might be TRBD1 (5 bases). Trimming shortened V by 5 bases and J by 0 bases, and 16 bases separated the two germline ends. CDR1 and CDR2 (germline): MNHEY, SMNVEV (reference sequence). The CDR3 sequence is 16 residues long. The CDR3 sequence is CASSPPWGGMNTEAFF. Written as DNA, the CDR3 is TGTGCCAGCAGTCCCCCGTGGGGGGGGATGAACACTGAAGCTTTCTTT.

The chain joins TRBV10-1 to TRBJ2-2; TRBD1 matches 7 bases. This CDR3 region has 15 residues. V lost 6 bases to trimming and J lost 1 base; unmatched junction nucleotides: 5. CDR1 and CDR2 (germline): WNHNN, SYGVQD (reference sequence). CDR3 in DNA: TGCGCCAGCAGGGGACAGTCAAAGAACACCGGGGAGCTGTTTTTT. Translation gives CASRGQSKNTGELFF.

This sequence joins TRBV5-6 and TRBJ2-1; 10 bases agree with TRBD2. The V segment lost 4 bases and the J segment 2 bases; nucleotides outside the gene matches: 3. The length of the CDR3 is 15 residues. CDR1 SGHDT and CDR2 YYEEEE come from the germline V gene. The CDR3 DNA is TGTGCCAGCAGCCTAGGGACTAGCGCCTACAATGAGCAGTTCTTC. This codes for CASSLGTSAYNEQFF.

The chain couples TRBV7-8 to TRBJ2-1, with 7 bases matching TRBD2. The CDR3 consists of 17 residues. Germline CDR1 SGHVS, CDR2 FQNEAQ. J was trimmed by 2 bases and V by 5 bases; bases with no gene match: 12. The CDR3 sequence is CASSLPIGGGTYNEQFF. For the CDR3, the DNA is TGTGCCAGCAGCCTTCCGATCGGCGGGGGAACCTACAATGAGCAGTTCTTC.

The V gene is TRBV11-2, the J gene TRBJ1-4; D perhaps matches TRBD1 (5 bases). CDR3 length equals 14 residues. CDR1 and CDR2 (germline): SGHAT, FQNNGV. Trimming took 3 bases from V and 7 from J, leaving 12 bases between them. The CDR3 DNA is TGTGCCAGCAGCTTTTCGCGGAGGGGTGAAAAACTGTTTTTT. It is translated as CASSFSRRGEKLFF.

The chain is built from TRBV2 and TRBJ2-4, with a weak D call TRBD1 (5 bases). The CDR3 spans 12 residues. CDR1 SNHLY and CDR2 FYNNEI come from the germline V gene. The V end lost 3 bases, the J end lost 12 bases, and 12 bases lay between the germline ends. DNA of the CDR3: TGTGCCAGCAGTGATGGGGTTGACAGTCAGTACTTC. Translated: CASSDGVDSQYF.

The genes are TRBV5-1 and TRBJ2-7, with TRBD2 as a possible D gene (6 bases). Germline CDR1 SGHRS, CDR2 YFSETQ. This CDR3 is 15 amino acids long. Trimming left V 4 bases short and J 3 bases short, with 17 bases between. The CDR3 DNA reads as TGCGCCAGCAGCAGGCCGGGACTCGGTTTCTACGAGCAGTACTTC. It specifies CASSRPGLGFYEQYF.

The chain is built from TRBV6-5 and TRBJ1-2; a weak D match, TRBD1 (6 bases). CDR1 and CDR2 from the germline V gene are MNHEY and SVGAGI. V was clipped by 5 bases and J by 6 bases, with 13 bases between them. CDR3 length equals 13 residues. The CDR3 nucleotides are TGTGCCAGCAGTGACCAGACAGGCGATGGCTACACCTTC. It translates to CASSDQTGDGYTF.

This clone was seen just once. The chain combines TRBV10-3 with TRBJ1-2; 10 bases match TRBD1. Germline V gene sequence: CDR1 ENHRY, CDR2 SYGVKD. The CDR3 is 14 residues long. Trimming at V came to 6 bases and at J to 6 bases, leaving 7 bases not matched to a gene. CDR3 in DNA: TGTGCCATCAGGCCCGCCGGGACAGGGGATGGCTACACCTTC. Translation: CAIRPAGTGDGYTF.

The CDR3 loop reads CASSSWTGEGPGANVLTF. The CDR3 region has the DNA TGTGCCAGCAGCTCCTGGACAGGGGAAGGACCTGGGGCCAACGTCCTGACTTTC. The chain uses TRBV5-5 and TRBJ2-6; TRBD1 matches at 9 bases. After removal of 3 bases from V and 2 bases from J, the junction contained 9 bases not matched to a gene. CDR1 is SGHKS, CDR2 YYEKEE, per germline (reference sequence). This CDR3 has 18 residues. Looking up the rest from reference TRBV5-5 and TRBJ2-6 gives the full variable domain: DAGVTQSPTHLIKTRGQQVTLRCSPISGHKSVSWYQQVLGQGPQFIFQYYEKEERGRGNFPDRFSARQFPNYSSELNVNALLLGDSALYLCASSSWTGEGPGANVLTFGAGSRLTVL.

V gene TRBV14 combines with J gene TRBJ2-1; the match to TRBD2 covers 8 bases. Germline V CDR1 and CDR2: SGHDN, FVKESK. The CDR3 has 15 amino acids. Trimming removed 2 bases from V and 6 bases from J; junction bases left unmatched: 6. CDR3 DNA: TGTGCCAGCAGCCAACGGGGGGGAGTTCTCAATGAGCAGTTCTTC. It translates to CASSQRGGVLNEQFF.

This clone showed up just once. The chain has TRBV18 and TRBJ1-2, with 7 positions matching TRBD1. V shed 2 bases and J 0 bases; nucleotides not matched to a gene: 0. The CDR3 consists of 14 residues. Germline CDR1 reads KGHSH; CDR2 reads LQKENI. This CDR3 is CASSPGTANYGYTF. The CDR3 DNA is TGTGCCAGCTCACCAGGGACAGCTAACTATGGCTACACCTTC.

The table lists this clone with a count of one. The chain uses TRBV6-1 and TRBJ1-1; the match to TRBD1 covers 8 bases. The CDR3 spans 14 residues. In germline, CDR1 is MNHNS, CDR2 SASEGT. V gave up 4 bases and J gave up 3 bases; unmatched junction bases: 4. CDR3 sequence (DNA): TGTGCCAGCAGTGCGCGACAGGGGTACACTGAAGCTTTCTTT. Translated: CASSARQGYTEAFF.

The gene calls are TRBV7-2 and TRBJ2-1; the match to TRBD2 covers 9 bases. The CDR3 is made up of 15 amino acids. After removal of 5 bases from V and 4 bases from J, the junction contained 6 bases not matched to a gene. Germline V gives CDR1 SGHTA, CDR2 FQGNSA. The CDR3 coding sequence is TGTGCCAGCAGCCCGGGGACTAGCCGGTACAATGAGCAGTTCTTC. Protein: CASSPGTSRYNEQFF.

The chain employs TRBV5-4 and TRBJ1-2, with 11 bases lining up with TRBD1. The V segment lost 4 bases and the J segment 0 bases; nucleotides outside the gene matches: 8. Germline values: CDR1 SGHNT, CDR2 YYREEE (reference sequence). The CDR3 is made up of 17 amino acids. The DNA for the CDR3 is TGTGCCAGCAGCCCTGGACAGGGGGCGAGTTCTAACTATGGCTACACCTTC. Translated: CASSPGQGASSNYGYTF.

The rearrangement uses TRBV19 and TRBJ1-2, with D possibly TRBD1 on 6 matching bases. Germline V gene data show CDR1 as LNHDA and CDR2 as SQIVND (reference sequence). V gave up 8 bases and J gave up 6 bases, with 22 bases separating them. This CDR3 has 15 residues. The CDR3 region has the DNA TGTGCCAGTTATAACACCGGGGGGGCAGGGGATGGCTACACCTTC. Translating it yields CASYNTGGAGDGYTF.

The chain combines TRBV5-1 with TRBJ1-2; the D is unclear. The V end lost 0 bases, the J end lost 8 bases, and 17 bases lay between the germline ends. This CDR3 spans 15 amino acids. Germline CDR1 and CDR2: SGHRS and YFSETQ. This CDR3 is CASSLVGVVNEGYTF. DNA for the CDR3: TGCGCCAGCAGCTTGGTCGGGGTGGTGAATGAAGGCTACACCTTC.

The gene calls are TRBV7-2 and TRBJ1-3; 7 nucleotides align to TRBD1. V gave up 1 base and J gave up 3 bases; unmatched junction bases: 0. The germline V gene has CDR1 SGHTA and CDR2 FQGNSA. The CDR3 runs 14 residues. This CDR3 is CASSLGDSGNTIYF. The CDR3 region has the DNA TGTGCCAGCAGCTTAGGGGACAGTGGAAACACCATATATTTT.